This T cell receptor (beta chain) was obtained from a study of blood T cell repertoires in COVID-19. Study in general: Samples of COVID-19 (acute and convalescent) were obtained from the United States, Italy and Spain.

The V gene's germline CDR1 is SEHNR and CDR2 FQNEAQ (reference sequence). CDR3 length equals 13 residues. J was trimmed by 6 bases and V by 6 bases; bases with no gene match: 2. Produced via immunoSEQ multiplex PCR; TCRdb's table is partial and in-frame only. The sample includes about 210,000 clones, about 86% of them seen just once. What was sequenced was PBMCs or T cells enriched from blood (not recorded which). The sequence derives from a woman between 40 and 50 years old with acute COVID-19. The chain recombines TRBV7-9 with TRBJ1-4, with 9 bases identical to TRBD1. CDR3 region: CASRWTGDEKLFF. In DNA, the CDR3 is TGTGCCAGCAGATGGACAGGGGATGAAAAACTGTTTTTT.